The TCR beta chain under discussion was sequenced for a study of blood T cell repertoires in COVID-19. The protocol was immunoSEQ multiplex PCR, while the TCRdb copy is restricted to in-frame clones and leaves out a portion. This sample yields some 150,000 clones, of which about 80% are seen a single time; over 9% belongs to the top ten. Germline V gives CDR1 MGHRA, CDR2 YSYEKL. V lost 1 base, J lost 2 bases, and 9 bases lay in between. CDR3 length: 15 amino acids. The source material was PBMCs or T cells enriched from blood (not recorded which). The TCR sequence derives from a man in his forties or fifties who had recovered from COVID-19. This chain links TRBV4-1 with TRBJ1-5; a weak D match, TRBD1 (5 bases). CDR3 coding DNA: TGCGCCAGCAGCCAAGTCGGGGGGGGCAATCAGCCCCAGCATTTT. Its translation: CASSQVGGGNQPQHF.